This TCR beta chain was found in a study of blood T cell repertoires in COVID-19 (TCRdb year 2020). A note on the overall study: The collaborator samples originated in the United States, Italy and Spain and spanned the acute and convalescent phases of COVID-19. A de-identified subject ID, COVID-19 status, age in years and sex were almost always included in the sample metadata. The repertoires were released in a freely available public database meant as a resource for research on the immune response to SARS-CoV-2. The dataset comprised deeply sampled blood TCRbeta repertoires from subjects exposed to, actively infected with, or recovered from COVID-19. The prospective study material was composed of cDNA or gDNA derived from T cells, B-cell-depleted T cells, or PBMCs. Where HLA class I and class II types were available, the types were taken from metadata supplied by the sample provider, not from assay-based typing. Samples were obtained from the ongoing ImmuneRACE study (first 160 participants) and from 1,254 subjects provided by 6 global collaborators. Summary of the overall study and its limitations: The amount of clinical and demographic metadata varied by source and participant and was provided uncurated.

A word on this clone: The target of this receptor is not known. No qualities accompany the bases; no much larger clone lies one base away.

TCRbeta CDR3 regions were amplified from genomic DNA using the immunoSEQ Assay, a bias-controlled multiplex PCR. The original methods were these. Nucleated cell counts per sample were estimated from amplification of reference gene primers within the assay. Sequence reads were collapsed and filtered to measure the absolute abundance of every unique TCRbeta CDR3 rearrangement. For each sample, productive Simpson clonality was calculated as the square root of Simpson's diversity index across productive rearrangements. This is the immuneACCESS table as TCRdb keeps it, with only in-frame sequences that have V and J called. A part of the clones is gone; compared with another copy, unresolved V genes explain less than half, and the rest is unexplained. That table furnishes V, J and clone size, whereas the DNA furnished D and trimming. This sample gives 200,000 or so clones in total; 70% to 90% of them show up just once. About 3.3% of the sample goes to the ten largest clones.

V loses 6 bases at its end and J loses 6 bases; junction bases beyond the gene matches: 3. From the cysteine up to the phenylalanine, the CDR3 has a length of 13 residues. Here the CDR3 DNA is all that survives: 39 bases in frame from base 1. The germline V gene yields MNHEY for CDR1 and SVGAGI for CDR2. Each collaborating institution followed its own protocols to collect whole blood in K2EDTA tubes. Collaborator samples were shipped for TCRbeta analysis as frozen whole blood, isolated PBMCs, or DNA extracted from either sample type. The V and J segments used are TRBV6-5 and TRBJ2-1; TRBD1 lines up with 9 middle nucleotides. Sequenced: peripheral blood. The sequence was collected from a man between 60 and 70 years old with acute or convalescent COVID-19. The CDR3 region reads CASRQGAGNEQFF. The DNA reads as follows: TGTGCCAGCAGACAGGGGGCGGGCAATGAGCAGTTCTTC.